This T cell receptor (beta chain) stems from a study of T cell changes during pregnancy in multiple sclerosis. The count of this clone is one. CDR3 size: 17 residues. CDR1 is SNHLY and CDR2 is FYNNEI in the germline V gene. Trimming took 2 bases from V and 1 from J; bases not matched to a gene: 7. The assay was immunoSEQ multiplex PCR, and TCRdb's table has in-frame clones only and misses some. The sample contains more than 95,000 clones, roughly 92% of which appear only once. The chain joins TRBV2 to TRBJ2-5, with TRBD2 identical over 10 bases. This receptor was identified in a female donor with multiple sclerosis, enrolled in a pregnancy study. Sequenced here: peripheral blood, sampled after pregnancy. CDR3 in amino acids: CASSETGVAGGQETQYF. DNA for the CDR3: TGTGCCAGCAGTGAAACAGGGGTAGCGGGGGGCCAAGAGACCCAGTACTTC.